The next 27 T cell receptor beta chains were all read from a single sample in a study of OX40 agonist ivuxolimab in advanced cancers. Receptors were amplified or captured by the immunoSEQ multiplex PCR assay. In TCRdb, the immuneACCESS table is reduced to in-frame sequences with V and J assigned. These tables do not hold every clone; where another copy was compared, an unresolved V gene accounts for under half, and the others remain unexplained. The table for this sample lists around 100,000 clones; about 91% of them were counted only once. The top ten clones comprise about 0.15% of the sample. Material: CD4+ or CD8+ T cells sorted from blood, obtained in a trial of the OX40 agonist ivuxolimab. The receptors originated from an adult with an advanced solid tumor such as melanoma, head and neck, liver or kidney cancer.

This clone has a single count. The V gene is TRBV10-1, the J gene TRBJ2-7; 8 bases are shared with TRBD1. The CDR3 is 13 amino acids. J was trimmed by 3 bases and V by 5 bases; bases with no gene match: 3. Per the germline V gene, CDR1 is WNHNN and CDR2 is SYGVQD (reference sequence). CDR3 region: CASSRQGSYEQYF. In DNA, the CDR3 is TGCGCCAGCAGTCGACAGGGGAGCTACGAGCAGTACTTC.

J is TRBJ1-1 and V is TRBV27; TRBD1 is a possible D gene (6 bases). The V gene's germline CDR1 is MNHEY and CDR2 SMNVEV (reference sequence). The CDR3 covers 15 residues. The V and J ends lost 2 bases and 0 bases respectively, with 10 bases between them. This chain's CDR3 is CASSLEAGVNTEAFF. CDR3 nucleotides: TGTGCCAGCAGTTTAGAGGCAGGGGTGAACACTGAAGCTTTCTTT.

The gene calls are TRBV5-1 and TRBJ1-4, with no clear D. The CDR3 covers 15 residues. Between the trimmed V and J ends, which lost 0 bases and 6 bases, there was a span of 12 bases. Germline V gene lookup returns CDR1 SGHRS and CDR2 YFSETQ. The CDR3 nucleotides are TGCGCCAGCAGCTTGGCTGGCCGACGGGATGAAAAACTGTTTTTT. It encodes CASSLAGRRDEKLFF.

Here the CDR3 DNA reads TGTGCCAGCAGCTCCAAATTTTCGGGGTTCGCCTCTGGAAACACCATATATTTT. Protein sequence: CASSSKFSGFASGNTIYF. The chain recombines TRBV7-6 with TRBJ1-3; D unresolved. The CDR3 length is 18 residues. CDR1 is SGHVS, CDR2 FNYEAQ, per germline. The V and J ends lost 4 bases and 0 bases respectively, with 19 bases between them.

This clone has a handful of counts. V gene TRBV7-9 combines with J gene TRBJ1-1; no reliable D call. Germline CDR1 SEHNR, CDR2 FQNEAQ (reference sequence). Trimming shortened V by 5 bases and J by 4 bases, and 8 bases separated the two germline ends. The CDR3 runs to 12 residues. This CDR3 is CASSQHLTEAFF. In DNA form, the CDR3 reads TGTGCCAGCAGCCAGCACCTCACTGAAGCTTTCTTT. The variable domain in full, with the rest retrieved from reference TRBV7-9 and TRBJ1-1, is DTGVSQNPRHKITKRGQNVTFRCDPISEHNRLYWYRQTLGQGPEFLTYFQNEAQLEKSRLLSDRFSAERPKGSFSTLEIQRTEQGDSAMYLCASSQHLTEAFFGQGTRLTVV.

The gene calls are TRBV6-1 and TRBJ2-1; 11 bases are shared with TRBD2. The CDR3 has 15 amino acids. Germline V gene data show CDR1 as MNHNS and CDR2 as SASEGT. V lost 7 bases, J lost 8 bases, and 10 bases stayed unmatched. DNA of the CDR3: TGTGCCAGCAAGGTCTTACTAGCGGGAGTCTATGAGCAGTTCTTC. It yields the protein CASKVLLAGVYEQFF.

V and J are TRBV19 and TRBJ1-1; D is ambiguous. Trimming took 9 bases from V and 7 from J, leaving 15 bases between them. Germline V CDR1 and CDR2: LNHDA, SQIVND (reference sequence). CDR3 length: 12 amino acids. The CDR3 DNA reads as TGTGCCAGCAGAGCCCCGAAGGATGAAGCTTTCTTT. Translating it yields CASRAPKDEAFF.

The gene calls are TRBV5-6 and TRBJ2-3, with 16 bases lining up with TRBD2. CDR3 length: 19 amino acids. Germline CDR1 is SGHDT and CDR2 is YYEEEE. V lost 4 bases to trimming and J lost 1 base; unmatched junction nucleotides: 9. The CDR3 sequence is CASSPPGLAGGHGTDTQYF. CDR3 nucleotide sequence: TGTGCCAGCAGCCCCCCGGGACTAGCGGGGGGGCACGGCACAGATACGCAGTATTTT.

This clone was observed a few times. The V call is TRBV5-6, the J call TRBJ2-1; no reliable D call. The CDR3 extends over 14 amino acids. V gave up 4 bases and J gave up 5 bases, with 13 bases separating them. CDR1 and CDR2 from the germline V gene are SGHDT and YYEEEE. CDR3 sequence (DNA): TGTGCCAGCAGCCCGTGGATGGGCCACAATGAGCAGTTCTTC. This encodes CASSPWMGHNEQFF.

The chain combines TRBV30 with TRBJ2-7; D is tentatively TRBD1 or TRBD2 (6 bases each). Trimming stripped 6 bases from V and 0 bases from J, with 15 bases between. This CDR3 is 14 amino acids long. Germline CDR1 and CDR2: GTSNPN and SVGIG (reference sequence). CDR3 sequence reads: CACLGGHSSYEQYF. DNA of the CDR3: TGTGCCTGCCTGGGGGGACACAGCTCCTACGAGCAGTACTTC.

This chain uses TRBV30 with TRBJ2-5; the D gene is possibly TRBD1 (6 bases). The germline gives CDR1 GTSNPN, CDR2 SVGIG (reference sequence). The CDR3 runs to 15 residues. V gave up 0 bases and J gave up 5 bases, with 16 bases separating them. CDR3 sequence reads: CAWSVRQGRGETQYF. CDR3 nucleotides: TGTGCCTGGAGTGTACGGCAGGGGCGCGGGGAGACCCAGTACTTC.

The rearrangement joins TRBV7-2 to TRBJ2-1; the D is unclear. The germline V and J ends were trimmed by 2 bases and 10 bases, with 12 bases remaining between them. From germline, CDR1 is SGHTA and CDR2 FQGNSA. The CDR3 sequence is 13 residues long. Here the CDR3 DNA reads TGTGCCAGCAGCTTATTGGTAGGTAACGAGCAGTTCTTC. It translates to CASSLLVGNEQFF.

This rearrangement joins TRBV5-4 to TRBJ2-2, with 16 bases aligning to TRBD2. Germline assignment: CDR1 SGHNT and CDR2 YYREEE (reference sequence). The CDR3 spans 17 residues. V lost 3 bases to trimming and J lost 10 bases; unmatched junction nucleotides: 9. The CDR3 bases are TGTGCCAGCAGCTCGGGGACTAGCGGGGGGGCAGCGCAGGAGCTGTTTTTT. This encodes CASSSGTSGGAAQELFF. Full variable domain (missing parts from reference TRBV5-4 and TRBJ2-2): ETGVTQSPTHLIKTRGQQVTLRCSSQSGHNTVSWYQQALGQGPQFIFQYYREEENGRGNFPPRFSGLQFPNYSSELNVNALELDDSALYLCASSSGTSGGAAQELFFGEGSRLTVL.

This clone has just one count. The rearrangement uses TRBV6-5 and TRBJ2-2; perhaps D is TRBD1 or TRBD2 (6 bases each). Per germline, CDR1 MNHEY and CDR2 SVGAGI. V was pared by 10 bases and J by 3 bases, with 12 bases between. The CDR3 length is 13 residues. This CDR3 is CATRGADTGELFF. The CDR3 nucleotides are TGTGCCACGAGGGGGGCCGACACCGGGGAGCTGTTTTTT.

The V call is TRBV19, the J call TRBJ1-1, with D uncertain. CDR1 and CDR2 (germline): LNHDA, SQIVND (reference sequence). V gave up 6 bases and J gave up 1 base, with 9 bases separating them. This CDR3 has 13 residues. CDR3 residues: CASRRQSNTEAFF. CDR3 sequence (DNA): TGTGCCAGTAGGAGGCAGTCGAACACTGAAGCTTTCTTT.

CDR3 in DNA: TGCGCCAGCAGCTTGAGGGGTGGCTGGCGCACAGATACGCAGTATTTT. This translates into CASSLRGGWRTDTQYF. The chain couples TRBV5-1 to TRBJ2-3; possibly TRBD1 for D (5 bases). Germline CDR1 is SGHRS and CDR2 is YFSETQ. The CDR3 extends over 16 amino acids. The V and J ends lost 1 base and 1 base respectively, with 13 bases between them. The full variable domain, in which reference TRBV5-1 and TRBJ2-3 provide the parts outside the CDR3, is KAGVTQTPRYLIKTRGQQVTLSCSPISGHRSVSWYQQTPGQGLQFLFEYFSETQRNKGNFPGRFSGRQFSNSRSEMNVSTLELGDSALYLCASSLRGGWRTDTQYFGPGTRLTVL.

This clone was detected only once. The rearrangement links TRBV10-3 to TRBJ2-2, with a weak D call TRBD1 (6 bases). Germline V CDR1 and CDR2: ENHRY, SYGVKD. CDR3 length: 14 amino acids. V was trimmed by 6 bases and J by 1 base, leaving 9 bases between them. CDR3 coding DNA: TGTGCCATCAGGGGGACACAGAACACCGGGGAGCTGTTTTTT. Encoded protein: CAIRGTQNTGELFF.

The CDR3 DNA reads as TGTGCCAGCAGGGAACAGGGAGAAGAGACCCAGTACTTC. Translated, it gives CASREQGEETQYF. The chain recombines TRBV28 with TRBJ2-5; a weak D match, TRBD1 (6 bases). The CDR3 sequence is 13 residues long. CDR1 is MDHEN, CDR2 SYDVKM, per germline. Trimming cost V 6 bases and J 3 bases, with 11 bases left between them.

V and J are TRBV6-1 and TRBJ1-1; 7 nucleotides line up with TRBD1. CDR1 and CDR2 (germline): MNHNS, SASEGT. The CDR3 length is 15 residues. After removal of 2 bases from V and 3 bases from J, the junction contained 6 bases not matched to a gene. The CDR3, as DNA: TGTGCCAGCAGTGAATTTGACAGGGCGGACACTGAAGCTTTCTTT. This sequence encodes CASSEFDRADTEAFF.

The chain has TRBV5-6 and TRBJ2-7; no clear D gene. The CDR3 length is 14 residues. V lost 6 bases and J lost 2, with 15 bases in between. Per the germline V gene, CDR1 is SGHDT and CDR2 is YYEEEE. Here the CDR3 DNA reads TGTGCCAGCAACCCATTCCCGTTTCCCTACGAGCAGTACTTC. Translation: CASNPFPFPYEQYF.

This clone occurred a few times. The identical CDR3 is also encoded by other nucleotide sequences in the sample. V usage is TRBV5-1 and J usage is TRBJ1-2; a weak D match, TRBD1 (5 bases). Trimming shortened V by 0 bases and J by 4 bases, and 7 bases separated the two germline ends. Germline V lookup: CDR1 SGHRS, CDR2 YFSETQ. The CDR3 has 13 amino acids. The DNA for the CDR3 is TGCGCCAGCAGCTTGGCCGACAGCTATGGCTACACCTTC. It yields the protein CASSLADSYGYTF.

This rearrangement joins TRBV10-1 to TRBJ2-1; D ambiguous. CDR1 and CDR2 from the germline V gene are WNHNN and SYGVQD (reference sequence). V was trimmed by 4 bases and J by 4 bases, leaving 20 bases between them. The CDR3 sequence is 17 residues long. CDR3: CASSGSLLGVGYNEQFF. The CDR3 DNA sequence: TGCGCCAGCAGTGGCTCACTCCTAGGTGTGGGGTACAATGAGCAGTTCTTC.

The chain links TRBV7-9 to TRBJ2-4; 7 nucleotides match TRBD1. Germline trimming cut 3 bases from V and 1 base from J; bases unmatched to any gene: 15. CDR1 and CDR2 from the germline V gene are SEHNR and FQNEAQ (reference sequence). This CDR3 has 19 residues. CDR3 protein: CASSFYSLGSTGAKNIQYF. CDR3 in DNA: TGTGCCAGCAGCTTTTATAGTCTTGGGTCGACAGGGGCCAAAAACATTCAGTACTTC.

This sequence joins TRBV5-1 and TRBJ2-7; no definite D call. Per the germline V gene, CDR1 is SGHRS and CDR2 is YFSETQ. The CDR3 length is 12 residues. Deletions cut 4 bases from V and 3 bases from J, with 8 bases between. This CDR3 is CASSPGRYEQYF. Written as DNA, the CDR3 is TGCGCCAGCAGCCCTGGACGCTACGAGCAGTACTTC.

V and J are TRBV6-6 and TRBJ2-2; no firm D call. The CDR3 runs to 13 residues. V gave up 6 bases and J gave up 9 bases, with 14 bases separating them. Germline V CDR1 and CDR2: MNHNY, SVGAGI (reference sequence). The CDR3 region has the DNA TGTGCCAGCAGCCAGAACTCCCGAAGGGAGCTGTTTTTT. Encoded protein: CASSQNSRRELFF.

The chain carries TRBV10-3 and TRBJ1-1; D is ambiguous. This CDR3 spans 12 amino acids. Per the germline V gene, CDR1 is ENHRY and CDR2 is SYGVKD. Trimming took 2 bases from V and 6 from J, leaving 7 bases between them. Here the CDR3 reads CAISEVGSEAFF. CDR3 DNA sequence: TGTGCCATCAGTGAGGTCGGGTCTGAAGCTTTCTTT.

The chain employs TRBV7-8 and TRBJ2-1; the D gene is possibly TRBD2 (7 bases). Germline V CDR1 and CDR2: SGHVS, FQNEAQ. CDR3 length: 21 amino acids. The germline V and J ends were trimmed by 1 base and 9 bases, with 34 bases remaining between them. Here the CDR3 DNA reads TGTGCCAGCAGCTTAGGGCGAAAGGATTTGTGGCTGGCGGGGGCCGACGGTGAGCAGTTCTTC. It codes for CASSLGRKDLWLAGADGEQFF. Together with reference TRBV7-8 and TRBJ2-1, the CDR3 gives the full variable domain: GAGVSQSPRYKVAKRGQDVALRCDPISGHVSLFWYQQALGQGPEFLTYFQNEAQLDKSGLPSDRFFAERPEGSVSTLKIQRTQQEDSAVYLCASSLGRKDLWLAGADGEQFFGPGTRLTVL.